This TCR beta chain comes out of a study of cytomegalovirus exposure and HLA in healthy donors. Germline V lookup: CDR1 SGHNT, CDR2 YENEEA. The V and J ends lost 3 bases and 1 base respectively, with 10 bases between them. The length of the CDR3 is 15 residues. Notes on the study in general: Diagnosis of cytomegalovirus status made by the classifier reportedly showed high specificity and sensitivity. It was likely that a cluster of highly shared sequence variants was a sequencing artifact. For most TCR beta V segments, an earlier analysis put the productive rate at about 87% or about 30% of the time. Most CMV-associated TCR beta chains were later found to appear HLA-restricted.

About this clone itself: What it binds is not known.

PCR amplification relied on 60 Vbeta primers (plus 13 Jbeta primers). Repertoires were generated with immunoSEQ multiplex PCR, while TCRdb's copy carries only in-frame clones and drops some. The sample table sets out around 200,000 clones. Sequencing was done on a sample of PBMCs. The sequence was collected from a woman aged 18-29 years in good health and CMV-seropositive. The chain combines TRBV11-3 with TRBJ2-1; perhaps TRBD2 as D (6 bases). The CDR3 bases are TGTGCCAGCAGCTTGGGCGGGGATTCCTACAATGAGCAGTTCTTC. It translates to CASSLGGDSYNEQFF.